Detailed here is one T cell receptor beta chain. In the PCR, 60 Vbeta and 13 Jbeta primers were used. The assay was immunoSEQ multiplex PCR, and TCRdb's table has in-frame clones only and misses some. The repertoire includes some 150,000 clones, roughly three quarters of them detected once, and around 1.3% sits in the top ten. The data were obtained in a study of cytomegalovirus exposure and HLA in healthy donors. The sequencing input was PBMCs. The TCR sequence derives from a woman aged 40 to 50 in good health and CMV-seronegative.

The CDR3, as DNA: TGCGCCAGCAGCTTGGCCTACGTCGGTGATTCACCCCTCCACTTT. This translates into CASSLAYVGDSPLHF. This chain connects TRBV5-1 to TRBJ1-6; no firm D call. CDR1 is SGHRS, CDR2 YFSETQ, per germline. This CDR3 has 15 residues. Trimming took 0 bases from V and 8 from J, leaving 12 bases between them.